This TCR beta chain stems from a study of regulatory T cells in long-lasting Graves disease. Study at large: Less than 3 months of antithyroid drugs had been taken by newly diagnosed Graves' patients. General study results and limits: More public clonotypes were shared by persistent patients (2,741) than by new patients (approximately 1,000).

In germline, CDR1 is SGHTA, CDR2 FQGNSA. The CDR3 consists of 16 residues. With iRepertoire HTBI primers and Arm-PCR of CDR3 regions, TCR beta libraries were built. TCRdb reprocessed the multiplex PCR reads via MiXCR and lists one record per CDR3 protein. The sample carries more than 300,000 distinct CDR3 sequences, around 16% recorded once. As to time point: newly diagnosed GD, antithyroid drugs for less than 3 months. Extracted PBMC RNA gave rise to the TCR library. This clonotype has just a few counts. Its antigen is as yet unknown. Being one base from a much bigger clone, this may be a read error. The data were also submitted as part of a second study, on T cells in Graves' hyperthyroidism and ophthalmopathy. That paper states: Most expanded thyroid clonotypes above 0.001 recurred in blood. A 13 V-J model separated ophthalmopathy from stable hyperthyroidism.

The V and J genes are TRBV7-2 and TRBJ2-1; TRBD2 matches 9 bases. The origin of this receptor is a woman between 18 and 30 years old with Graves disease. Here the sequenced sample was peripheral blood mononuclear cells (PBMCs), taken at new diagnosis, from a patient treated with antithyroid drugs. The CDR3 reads CASSFPGAAGGNERFF. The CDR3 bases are TGTGCCAGCAGCTTTCCGGGCGCAGCGGGAGGCAATGAGCGGTTCTTC.